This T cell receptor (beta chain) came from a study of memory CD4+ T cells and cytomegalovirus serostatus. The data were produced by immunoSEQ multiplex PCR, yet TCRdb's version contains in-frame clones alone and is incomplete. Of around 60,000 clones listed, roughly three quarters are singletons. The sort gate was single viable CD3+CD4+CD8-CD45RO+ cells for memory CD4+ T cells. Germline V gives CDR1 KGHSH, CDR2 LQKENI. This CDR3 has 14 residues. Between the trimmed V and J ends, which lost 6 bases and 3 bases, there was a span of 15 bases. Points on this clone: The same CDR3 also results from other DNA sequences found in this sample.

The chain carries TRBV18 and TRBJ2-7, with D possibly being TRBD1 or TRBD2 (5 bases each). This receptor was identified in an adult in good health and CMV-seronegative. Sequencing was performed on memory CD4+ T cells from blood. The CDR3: CASSRPGTNYEQYF. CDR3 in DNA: TGTGCCAGCTCCCGACCCGGGACGAACTACGAGCAGTACTTC.